One sample yielded the 23 T cell receptor beta chains listed below, sequenced in a study of T cells in Graves' hyperthyroidism and ophthalmopathy. Amplification yielded TCR beta CDR3 regions, with RNA transcripts as the source. The HTBI primer set served for first-round RT-PCR of the TCR CDR3. TCRdb fed the multiplex PCR reads into MiXCR, producing one record per CDR3 protein. The sample records 350,000 or so distinct CDR3 sequences, 15% to 20% being singletons. The sample taken for sequencing was blood. The receptor source for this set is a woman between 50 and 59 years old with Graves' hyperthyroidism.

This clonotype was counted a single time. V is TRBV6-2 or TRBV6-3 and J is TRBJ2-3; 11 bases are a match to TRBD1. The CDR3 spans 16 residues. The germline gives CDR1 MNHEY, CDR2 SVGEGT. Germline trimming cut 4 bases from V and 2 bases from J; bases unmatched to any gene: 5. The CDR3 sequence: CASSSGTGGITDTQYF. The CDR3 DNA reads as TGTGCCAGCAGTTCCGGGACAGGGGGAATCACAGATACGCAGTATTTT.

This clonotype was detected many times. The chain has TRBV6-1 and TRBJ2-5; TRBD2 matches 7 bases. The V segment lost 7 bases and the J segment 3 bases; nucleotides outside the gene matches: 5. CDR3 length equals 13 residues. CDR1 MNHNS and CDR2 SASEGT come from the germline V gene. The CDR3 coding sequence is TGTGCCAGCAAAGGGCTAGCGGAAGAGACCCAGTACTTC. Its translation is CASKGLAEETQYF.

This clonotype was observed a handful of times. The chain carries TRBV7-9 and TRBJ2-3; TRBD2 matches at 9 bases. Per the germline V gene, CDR1 is SEHNR and CDR2 is FQNEAQ (reference sequence). The CDR3 is made up of 16 amino acids. V lost 5 bases to trimming and J lost 2 bases; unmatched junction nucleotides: 8. CDR3 sequence: CASSVESGGHTDTQYF. In nucleotides, the CDR3 is TGTGCCAGCAGCGTCGAAAGCGGGGGGCACACAGATACGCAGTATTTT.

The chain carries TRBV20-1 and TRBJ1-5, with a tentative D call TRBD1 (6 bases). In germline, CDR1 is DFQATT, CDR2 SNEGSKA (reference sequence). The CDR3 covers 13 residues. V gave up 2 bases and J gave up 7 bases, with 12 bases separating them. Here the CDR3 DNA reads TGCAGTGCTAGATCGGGGGGCCGGCAGCCCCAGCATTTT. It translates to CSARSGGRQPQHF.

This clonotype was seen many times. The gene calls are TRBV20-1 and TRBJ2-4; 9 positions match TRBD1. The germline V gene has CDR1 DFQATT and CDR2 SNEGSKA (reference sequence). CDR3 length equals 13 residues. With V trimmed by 6 bases and J by 7 bases, 7 bases remained unmatched. Here the CDR3 DNA reads TGCAGTGCACCACAGGGGGCGGGGAACATTCAGTACTTC. Protein product: CSAPQGAGNIQYF.

The chain recombines TRBV9 with TRBJ2-3, with D possibly being TRBD2 (6 bases). V was clipped by 2 bases and J by 6 bases, with 13 bases between them. Germline values: CDR1 SGDLS, CDR2 YYNGEE. This CDR3 is 14 amino acids long. CDR3 nucleotides: TGTGCCAGCAGCGTCGCTAGCGCCGGGGATACGCAGTATTTT. Its protein is CASSVASAGDTQYF.

This clonotype was recorded at least ten times. The V call is TRBV5-1, the J call TRBJ2-7; D is tentatively TRBD1 or TRBD2 (6 bases each). The CDR3 loop spans 14 amino acids. Germline V CDR1 and CDR2: SGHRS, YFSETQ. Trimming removed 0 bases at V and 4 bases at J, with 11 bases between. The CDR3 DNA follows: TGCGCCAGCAGCTTGGTCGGGGGCTCTTACGAGCAGTACGTC. Its protein is CASSLVGGSYEQYV.

J is TRBJ1-2 and V is TRBV19; TRBD1 might be the D (5 bases). This CDR3 is built from 16 residues. CDR1 is LNHDA and CDR2 is SQIVND in the germline V gene (reference sequence). V lost 1 base and J 5 bases, leaving 17 bases between the germline ends. The CDR3 spells CASSIGDSSTSYGYTF. The CDR3 DNA follows: TGTGCCAGTAGTATAGGGGACTCTTCGACGTCGTATGGCTACACCTTC.

This clonotype has a handful of counts. The chain links TRBV10-3 to TRBJ2-2; 13 positions match TRBD2. Germline CDR1 and CDR2: ENHRY and SYGVKD. V shed 4 bases, J shed 2 bases, and the junction held 4 bases outside the gene matches. The CDR3 consists of 17 residues. The CDR3 loop reads CAISAGLAGINTGELFF. CDR3 sequence (DNA): TGTGCCATCAGTGCGGGACTAGCGGGGATAAACACCGGGGAGCTGTTTTTT.

Notes on this clonotype: A single base separates this from a much larger clone, so it may be a read error. This chain joins TRBV28 and TRBJ1-1; D is ambiguous. V gave up 3 bases and J gave up 8 bases, with 7 bases separating them. From germline, CDR1 is MDHEN and CDR2 SYDVKM. The CDR3 covers 11 residues. This chain's CDR3 is CASSFNGEAFF. In DNA form, the CDR3 reads TGTGCCAGCAGTTTTAACGGAGAAGCTTTCTTT.

The V and J genes are TRBV27 and TRBJ2-4; D gene uncertain. V lost 2 bases and J lost 0, with 11 bases in between. Germline CDR1 and CDR2: MNHEY and SMNVEV (reference sequence). This CDR3 contains 16 residues. The CDR3 is CASSLDSGRAKNIQYF. As DNA, the CDR3 is TGTGCCAGCAGTTTAGATTCTGGGCGAGCCAAAAACATTCAGTACTTC.

This clonotype was seen a handful of times. This chain connects TRBV30 to TRBJ2-3; D ambiguous. The V end lost 3 bases, the J end lost 0 bases, and 7 bases lay between the germline ends. The CDR3 has 13 residues. Per germline, CDR1 GTSNPN and CDR2 SVGIG (reference sequence). The CDR3 is CAWSPSSTDTQYF. In nucleotides, the CDR3 is TGTGCCTGGAGCCCCTCCAGCACAGATACGCAGTATTTT.

This sequence joins TRBV11-1 and TRBJ2-5; a weak D match, TRBD1 (5 bases). V was trimmed by 5 bases and J by 4 bases, leaving 14 bases between them. Germline CDR1 is SGHAT and CDR2 is FQDESV (reference sequence). The CDR3 runs to 14 residues. The CDR3, as DNA: TGTGCCAGCAGCCTCAGTGCGACAGCAGAGACCCAGTACTTC. Residues: CASSLSATAETQYF.

This clonotype has a count of ten or more. The V call is TRBV15, the J call TRBJ2-7; D call uncertain. Germline lookup yields CDR1 LNHNV and CDR2 YYDKDF (reference sequence). The CDR3 totals 12 residues. Trimming stripped 3 bases from V and 4 bases from J, with 7 bases between. The chain's CDR3 is CATSSWGYEQYF. For the CDR3, the DNA is TGTGCCACCAGCAGCTGGGGATACGAGCAGTACTTC.

The gene calls are TRBV5-8 and TRBJ2-5; 7 nucleotides line up with TRBD1. The CDR3 is 14 amino acids. Trimming removed 3 bases from V and 5 bases from J; junction bases left unmatched: 7. Per germline, CDR1 SGHTS and CDR2 YDEGEE. CDR3 sequence reads: CASSWGDRVETQYF. The CDR3 coding sequence is TGTGCCAGCAGCTGGGGAGACAGGGTTGAGACCCAGTACTTC.

At least ten counts were recorded for this clonotype. The gene calls are TRBV12-3 or TRBV12-4 and TRBJ1-2; 7 bases match TRBD1. The CDR3 covers 15 residues. V shed 3 bases, J shed 2 bases, and the junction held 6 bases outside the gene matches. CDR3 region: CASSLRQGGNYGYTF. The CDR3 DNA is TGTGCCAGCAGTTTGAGACAGGGTGGGAACTATGGCTACACCTTC.

As regards this clonotype: A much larger clone differs by one base, so this may be a read error. The rearrangement links TRBV6-2 or TRBV6-3 to TRBJ1-5, with D possibly being TRBD1 (6 bases). The CDR3 has 13 amino acids. The germline CDR1 and CDR2 sequences are MNHEY and SVGEGT. V was clipped by 6 bases and J by 2 bases, with 8 bases between them. The CDR3 region is CASRGGRNQPQHF. The CDR3 DNA reads TGTGCCAGCAGGGGGGGGCGCAATCAGCCCCAGCATTTT.

This clonotype came up a few times. The V gene is TRBV20-1, the J gene TRBJ1-2; D might be TRBD1 (5 bases). Germline V gives CDR1 DFQATT, CDR2 SNEGSKA (reference sequence). Deletions cut 7 bases from V and 8 bases from J, with 20 bases between. This CDR3 spans 13 amino acids. CDR3: CSVEATGVLGYTF. CDR3 in DNA: TGCAGTGTGGAGGCAACGGGGGTTTTAGGCTACACCTTC.

This clonotype was counted a few times. J is TRBJ2-7 and V is TRBV5-6; D might be TRBD2 (5 bases). Trimming left V 0 bases short and J 2 bases short, with 6 bases between. In germline, CDR1 is SGHDT, CDR2 YYEEEE. The CDR3 covers 13 residues. The CDR3 DNA sequence: TGTGCCAGCAGCTTGGCCGGGACCTACGAGCAGTACGTC. Protein: CASSLAGTYEQYV.

The rearrangement links TRBV24-1 to TRBJ2-7; D not resolved. Looked up from germline, CDR1 is KGHDR and CDR2 is SFDVKD. Between the trimmed V and J ends, which lost 4 bases and 5 bases, there was a span of 5 bases. CDR3 length: 11 amino acids. CDR3 sequence reads: CATSDRNEQYF. The DNA of the CDR3 is TGTGCCACCAGTGACAGAAACGAGCAGTACTTC.

The chain has TRBV24-1 and TRBJ2-1; a possible D gene is TRBD2 (5 bases). The germline gives CDR1 KGHDR, CDR2 SFDVKD. The CDR3 totals 14 residues. The V end lost 4 bases, the J end lost 5 bases, and 11 bases lay between the germline ends. CDR3 nucleotide sequence: TGTGCCACCAGTGACGCTCGGACTGACAATGAGCAGTTCTTC. Amino acids: CATSDARTDNEQFF.

This clonotype was counted many times. This chain joins TRBV2 and TRBJ2-5; TRBD2 agrees at 9 bases. Germline CDR1 is SNHLY and CDR2 is FYNNEI. With 2 bases clipped from V and 4 bases from J, the junction kept 8 bases outside the gene matches. The CDR3 is made up of 16 amino acids. Written as DNA, the CDR3 is TGTGCCAGCAGTGAAAACCGCGGCGGGGGGGCAGAGACCCAGTACTTC. Protein product: CASSENRGGGAETQYF. Based on the CDR3 plus reference TRBV2 and TRBJ2-5, the full variable domain is EPEVTQTPSHQVTQMGQEVILRCVPISNHLYFYWYRQILGQKVEFLVSFYNNEISEKSEIFDDQFSVERPDGSNFTLKIRSTKLEDSAMYFCASSENRGGGAETQYFGPGTRLLVL.

This clonotype was observed a handful of times. The chain carries TRBV27 and TRBJ2-2; TRBD2 is a possible D gene (5 bases). The CDR3 is 15 amino acids. The germline CDR1 and CDR2 sequences are MNHEY and SMNVEV (reference sequence). V lost 3 bases to trimming and J lost 5 bases, with 13 bases between them. Here the CDR3 DNA reads TGTGCCAGCAGTTTCGAGGCAACGGGGACCGGGGAGCTGTTTTTT. This sequence encodes CASSFEATGTGELFF.